The following is a TCR beta chain sequence with its context. Its antigen is not identified. The germline V gene encodes CDR1 MNHEY and CDR2 SVGAGI. The length of the CDR3 is 14 residues. Trimming pared 0 bases from V and 6 bases from J, leaving 11 bases between. This entry belongs to a study of vaccination effects on CD4 cells after COVID-19. Study background: PBMC cultures contained approximately 1.8 million cells per well, approximately 11 IU/ml IL-2 and about 9.7 ug/ml peptides.

At the end of about 10 days of culture, CD4+ T cells were isolated. The protocol was immunoSEQ multiplex PCR, while the TCRdb copy is restricted to in-frame clones and leaves out a portion. The sample lists almost 40,000 clones; 82% were seen once. Study observations and caveats: Clonal contraction was marked in infection- and vaccine-induced clones late after vaccination.

The source is a human donor who received a COVID-19 vaccine. The chain couples TRBV6-5 to TRBJ1-2; a possible D gene is TRBD1 (5 bases). The sequenced sample was CD4+ T cells from PBMCs cultured without peptide, obtained before COVID-19 vaccination. CDR3 in DNA: TGTGCCAGCAGTTACTCCGGGGGAGGTAATGGCTACACCTTC. Translated, it gives CASSYSGGGNGYTF.